The 10 T cell receptor beta chains below come from one sample, sequenced in a study of blood T cell repertoires in COVID-19 (dated by TCRdb to about 2020). Libraries were prepared through the immunoSEQ multiplex PCR assay. TCRdb mirrors the immuneACCESS table, restricted to in-frame sequences. Some clones are absent from its copies; in checked studies, under half trace to an unresolved V gene, and the reason for the others is unknown. For this sample the table gives roughly 100,000 clones, of which around 74% were detected only once. The ten biggest clones cover just under 20% of the sample. Specimen: peripheral blood. The receptors stem from a woman between 65 and 79 years old with acute or convalescent COVID-19.

This chain uses TRBV30 with TRBJ1-3; 8 bases align to TRBD1. Looked up from germline, CDR1 is GTSNPN and CDR2 is SVGIG (reference sequence). Unmatched junction bases numbered 4, after V lost 1 base and J lost 8 bases. This CDR3 region has 13 residues. The CDR3 region is CAWSDTGGHTIYF. DNA for the CDR3: TGTGCCTGGAGTGACACAGGGGGACACACCATATATTTT.

The genes are TRBV27 and TRBJ2-2; D not certain. V gave up 0 bases and J gave up 0 bases, with 5 bases separating them. The CDR3 contains 15 residues. Per germline, CDR1 MNHEY and CDR2 SMNVEV (reference sequence). The CDR3 sequence is CASSLSTANTGELFF. CDR3 DNA sequence: TGTGCCAGCAGTTTATCTACAGCGAACACCGGGGAGCTGTTTTTT.

The J gene is TRBJ1-4, the V gene TRBV12-2; the table gives TRBD1 as D, unverified against the DNA. TRBV12-2 is recorded as a pseudogene. The CDR3 runs 17 residues. The CDR3 loop is CASRLAEVDRGGEKLFF. In DNA, the CDR3 is TGTGCAAGTCGCTTAGCGGAGGTCGACAGGGGAGGTGAAAAACTGTTTTTT.

This clone has a single count. In DNA form, the CDR3 reads TGTGCCAGCAGCGTAGAAGGGACTAGCGGGGCCTACGAGCAGTACTTC. It translates to CASSVEGTSGAYEQYF. This rearrangement joins TRBV9 to TRBJ2-7; 13 positions match TRBD2. CDR1 and CDR2 (germline): SGDLS, YYNGEE. The ends lost 0 bases at V and 2 bases at J; junction bases unmatched: 2. CDR3 length: 16 amino acids.

The chain joins TRBV2 to TRBJ1-2; 7 bases match TRBD1. Trimming at V came to 5 bases and at J to 6 bases, leaving 6 bases not matched to a gene. The CDR3 covers 13 residues. Germline-derived CDR1 and CDR2 are SNHLY and FYNNEI. The chain's CDR3 is CASSLRQGDGYTF. The DNA of the CDR3 is TGTGCCAGCAGTCTCCGACAGGGTGATGGCTACACCTTC.

The chain is built from TRBV9 and TRBJ2-4; 7 bases map to TRBD1. V trimming: 0 bases; J trimming: 9 bases; junction bases outside the gene matches: 0. This CDR3 comprises 12 residues. The V gene's germline CDR1 is SGDLS and CDR2 YYNGEE. CDR3 bases: TGTGCCAGCAGCGTAGACAGGGGCATTCAGTACTTC. It specifies CASSVDRGIQYF.

This clone was seen a handful of times. The V gene is TRBV19, the J gene TRBJ1-2; the match to TRBD1 covers 11 bases. The length of the CDR3 is 16 residues. After removal of 1 base from V and 4 bases from J, the junction contained 5 bases not matched to a gene. Germline V gives CDR1 LNHDA, CDR2 SQIVND (reference sequence). CDR3 bases: TGTGCCAGTAGTATAGCCCCGGGACAGGGGGTCTATGGCTACACCTTC. This codes for CASSIAPGQGVYGYTF.

This clone was detected only once. This chain joins TRBV19 and TRBJ2-1, with D unresolved. The V gene's germline CDR1 is LNHDA and CDR2 SQIVND (reference sequence). The length of the CDR3 is 10 residues. V was trimmed by 7 bases and J by 8 bases, leaving 6 bases between them. This CDR3 is CASTSDEQFF. CDR3 sequence (DNA): TGTGCCAGTACCAGTGATGAGCAGTTCTTC.

The V gene is TRBV7-8, the J gene TRBJ1-5; D is perhaps TRBD1 (5 bases). The germline gives CDR1 SGHVS, CDR2 FQNEAQ. Deletions cut 1 base from V and 5 bases from J, with 15 bases between. This CDR3 contains 16 residues. The CDR3 here is CASSLGAPGDYQPQHF. CDR3 sequence (DNA): TGTGCCAGCAGCTTAGGAGCTCCGGGGGATTATCAGCCCCAGCATTTT.

The genes are TRBV5-6 and TRBJ1-6; D is undetermined. The V gene's germline CDR1 is SGHDT and CDR2 YYEEEE. The CDR3 loop spans 15 amino acids. V was shortened by 2 bases and J by 9 bases, with 15 bases between the two germline ends. Here the CDR3 DNA reads TGTGCCAGCAGCTTCCAGATGGCATCGGGTTCACCCCTCCACTTT. Encoded protein: CASSFQMASGSPLHF.